This T cell receptor (beta chain) stems from a study of shared clonotypes between healthy human individuals. Study findings and constraints: The sharing of approximately 5.1% of naive CD4 clonotypes was seen across several donors. All-four-donor shared clonotypes had higher generation probabilities than non-shared clonotypes did.

The CDR3 consists of 15 residues. Germline lookup yields CDR1 SGHVS and CDR2 FNYEAQ. The V segment lost 1 base and the J segment 2 bases; nucleotides outside the gene matches: 5. To note about this clone: Its antigen is not identified.

Deep-level assay runs were performed. Sorted-subset replicate PCRs used 200 to 250 ng DNA, 25,000 to 30,000 T cell genomes. Sequencing was performed with immunoSEQ multiplex PCR; in TCRdb, only in-frame clones are kept and a portion is missing. The data show 95,000 to 120,000 clones, with 65% to 75% seen just once and approximately 23% held by the top ten. The TCR sequence derives from a woman in her thirties in good health. Specimen: memory CD8+ T cells sorted from blood. Specified subset: CD45RO+ cells pooled with CCR7-negative TemRA cells. The J gene is TRBJ2-7, the V gene TRBV7-6; 7 nucleotides match TRBD1. The CDR3 DNA reads as TGTGCCAGCAGCTTAGAGCCGGGACAGCCCTACGAGCAGTACTTC. It yields the protein CASSLEPGQPYEQYF.